This T cell receptor beta chain was profiled in a study of T cells in Graves' hyperthyroidism and ophthalmopathy. The study left out patients who had uncontrolled infection, other autoimmune disease, pregnancy or lactation. This clonotype was detected many times. CDR1 is MNHEY, CDR2 SMNVEV, per germline (reference sequence). The V and J ends lost 3 bases and 0 bases respectively, with 12 bases between them. This CDR3 is 15 amino acids long. The source material, RNA transcripts, was used to amplify TCR beta CDR3 regions. The TCR CDR3 was amplified in a first-round RT-PCR using the HTBI primer set. TCRdb redid the calling of the multiplex PCR reads with MiXCR, one entry per CDR3 protein. The sample has roughly 500,000 distinct CDR3 sequences, around 13% seen once.

This TCR was recovered from a woman aged 25 to 39 with Graves' hyperthyroidism that later progressed to Graves' ophthalmopathy. V usage is TRBV27 and J usage is TRBJ2-7, with D possibly matching TRBD2 (6 bases). The sequencing input was blood. The CDR3 DNA is TGTGCCAGCAGTTTGGGAGCGGGCTTCTCCTACGAGCAGTACTTC. Translation: CASSLGAGFSYEQYF.